This TCR beta chain was observed in a study of blood T cell repertoires in COVID-19. Study details: Samples of COVID-19 (acute and convalescent) were obtained from the United States, Italy and Spain. In each case, the material was cDNA or gDNA derived from T cells, B-cell-depleted T cells, or PBMCs.

Methods used by the authors: Reference gene primer amplification gave estimated nucleated cell counts. The data were produced by immunoSEQ multiplex PCR, yet TCRdb's version contains in-frame clones alone and is incomplete. Clone size and V and J calls were adopted from that table, with D and trimming inferred from the DNA. Among more than 80,000 clones listed, 85% to 90% were seen once. The sequence derives from a man aged 35 to 55 with acute or convalescent COVID-19. Sequenced sample: peripheral blood.

The CDR3 coding sequence is TGTGCCAGCTCACCAAACCCCACGGACACTGAAGCTTTCTTT. It is translated as CASSPNPTDTEAFF. The chain is built from TRBV18 and TRBJ1-1; D is unresolved. Germline values: CDR1 KGHSH, CDR2 LQKENI. V was pared by 2 bases and J by 3 bases, with 10 bases between. The CDR3 totals 14 residues.